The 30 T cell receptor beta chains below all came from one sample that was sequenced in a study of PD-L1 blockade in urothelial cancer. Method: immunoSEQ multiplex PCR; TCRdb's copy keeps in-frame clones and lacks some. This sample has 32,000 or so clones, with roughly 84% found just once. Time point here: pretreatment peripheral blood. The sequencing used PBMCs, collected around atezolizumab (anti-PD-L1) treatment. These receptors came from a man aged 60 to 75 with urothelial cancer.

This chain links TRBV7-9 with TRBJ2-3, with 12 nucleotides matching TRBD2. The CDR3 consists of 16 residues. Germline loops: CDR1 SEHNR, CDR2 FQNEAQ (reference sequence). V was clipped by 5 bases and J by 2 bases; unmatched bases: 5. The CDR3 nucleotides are TGTGCCAGCAGCACCGGACTAGCGGGGTCCACAGATACGCAGTATTTT. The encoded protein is CASSTGLAGSTDTQYF. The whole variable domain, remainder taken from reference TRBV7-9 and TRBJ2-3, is DTGVSQNPRHKITKRGQNVTFRCDPISEHNRLYWYRQTLGQGPEFLTYFQNEAQLEKSRLLSDRFSAERPKGSFSTLEIQRTEQGDSAMYLCASSTGLAGSTDTQYFGPGTRLTVL.

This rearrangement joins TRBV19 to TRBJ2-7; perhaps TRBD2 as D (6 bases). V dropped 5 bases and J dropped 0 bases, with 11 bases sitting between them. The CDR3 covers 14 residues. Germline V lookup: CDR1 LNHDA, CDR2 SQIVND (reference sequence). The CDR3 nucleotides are TGTGCCAGTAGTCGGAGGGACGGCTCCTACGAGCAGTACTTC. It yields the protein CASSRRDGSYEQYF.

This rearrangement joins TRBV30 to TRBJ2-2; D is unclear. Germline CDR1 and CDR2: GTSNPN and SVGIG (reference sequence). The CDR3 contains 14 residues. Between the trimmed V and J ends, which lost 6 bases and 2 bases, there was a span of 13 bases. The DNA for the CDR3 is TGTGCCTGTCGGAGATACCCCAACACCGGGGAGCTGTTTTTT. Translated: CACRRYPNTGELFF.

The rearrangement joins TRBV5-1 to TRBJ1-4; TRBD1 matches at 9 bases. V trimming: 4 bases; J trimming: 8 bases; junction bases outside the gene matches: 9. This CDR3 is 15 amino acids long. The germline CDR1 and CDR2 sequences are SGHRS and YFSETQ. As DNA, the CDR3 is TGCGCCAGCAGCGCCCAGGGACAGGGACCCGAAAAACTGTTTTTT. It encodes CASSAQGQGPEKLFF.

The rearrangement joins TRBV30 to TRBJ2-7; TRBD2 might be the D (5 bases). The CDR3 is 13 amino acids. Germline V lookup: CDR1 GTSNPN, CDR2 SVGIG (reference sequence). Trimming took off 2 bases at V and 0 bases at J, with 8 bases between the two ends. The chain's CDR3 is CAWSRGYSYEQYF. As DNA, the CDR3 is TGTGCCTGGAGTCGAGGGTACTCCTACGAGCAGTACTTC.

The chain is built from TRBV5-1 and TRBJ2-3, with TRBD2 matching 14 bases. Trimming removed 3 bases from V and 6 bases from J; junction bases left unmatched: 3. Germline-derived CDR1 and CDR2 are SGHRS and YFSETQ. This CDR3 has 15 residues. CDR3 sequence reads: CASSSGTSGSDTQYF. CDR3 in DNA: TGCGCCAGCAGCTCTGGGACTAGCGGGAGTGATACGCAGTATTTT.

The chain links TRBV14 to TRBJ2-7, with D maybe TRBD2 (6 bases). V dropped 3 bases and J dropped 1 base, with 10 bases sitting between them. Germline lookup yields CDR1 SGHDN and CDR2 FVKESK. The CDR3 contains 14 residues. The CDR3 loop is CASSQGLLSYEQYF. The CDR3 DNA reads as TGTGCCAGCAGCCAGGGACTGCTATCCTACGAGCAGTACTTC.

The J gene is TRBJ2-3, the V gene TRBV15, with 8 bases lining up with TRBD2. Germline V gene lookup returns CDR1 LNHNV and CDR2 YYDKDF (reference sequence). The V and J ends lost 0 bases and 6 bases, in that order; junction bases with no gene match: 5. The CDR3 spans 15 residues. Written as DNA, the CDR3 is TGTGCCACCAGCAGAGATACGGTAGCGGGGGATACGCAGTATTTT. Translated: CATSRDTVAGDTQYF.

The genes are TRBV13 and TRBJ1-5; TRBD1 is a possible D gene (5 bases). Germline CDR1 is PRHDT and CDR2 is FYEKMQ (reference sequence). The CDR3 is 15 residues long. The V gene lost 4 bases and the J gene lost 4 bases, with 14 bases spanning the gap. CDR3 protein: CASSSRREGNQPQHF. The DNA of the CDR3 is TGTGCCAGCAGCTCAAGGAGGGAGGGGAATCAGCCCCAGCATTTT.

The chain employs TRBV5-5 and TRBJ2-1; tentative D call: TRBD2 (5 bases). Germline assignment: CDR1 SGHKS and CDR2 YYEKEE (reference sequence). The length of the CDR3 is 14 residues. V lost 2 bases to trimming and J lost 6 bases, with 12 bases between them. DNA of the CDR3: TGTGCCAGCAGCTTAGCTAGCAAGGGCAATGAGCAGTTCTTC. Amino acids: CASSLASKGNEQFF. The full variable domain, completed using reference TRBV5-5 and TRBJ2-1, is DAGVTQSPTHLIKTRGQQVTLRCSPISGHKSVSWYQQVLGQGPQFIFQYYEKEERGRGNFPDRFSARQFPNYSSELNVNALLLGDSALYLCASSLASKGNEQFFGPGTRLTVL.

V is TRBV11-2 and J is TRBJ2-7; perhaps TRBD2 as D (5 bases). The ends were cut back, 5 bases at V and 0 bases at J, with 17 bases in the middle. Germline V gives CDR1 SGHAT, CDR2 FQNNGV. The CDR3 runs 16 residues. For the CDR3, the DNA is TGTGCCAGCAGCCTCAACGCGGGTCTACTCTCCTACGAGCAGTACTTC. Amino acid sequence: CASSLNAGLLSYEQYF.

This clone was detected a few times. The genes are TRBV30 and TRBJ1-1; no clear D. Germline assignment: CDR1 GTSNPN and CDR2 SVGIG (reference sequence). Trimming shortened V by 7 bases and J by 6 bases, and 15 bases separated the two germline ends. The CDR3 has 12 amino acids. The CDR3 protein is CASSSGPPEAFF. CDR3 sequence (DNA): TGTGCCTCTAGCTCGGGCCCGCCTGAAGCTTTCTTT. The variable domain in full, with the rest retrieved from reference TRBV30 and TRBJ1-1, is SQTIHQWPATLVQPVGSPLSLECTVEGTSNPNLYWYRQAAGRGLQLLFYSVGIGQISSEVPQNLSASRPQDRQFILSSKKLLLSDSGFYLCASSSGPPEAFFGQGTRLTVV.

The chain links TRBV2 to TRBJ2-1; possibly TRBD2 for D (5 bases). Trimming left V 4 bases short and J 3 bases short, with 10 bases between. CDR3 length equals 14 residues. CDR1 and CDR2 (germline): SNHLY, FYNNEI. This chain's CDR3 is CASSVMAGYNEQFF. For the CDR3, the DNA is TGTGCCAGCAGTGTTATGGCGGGCTACAATGAGCAGTTCTTC.

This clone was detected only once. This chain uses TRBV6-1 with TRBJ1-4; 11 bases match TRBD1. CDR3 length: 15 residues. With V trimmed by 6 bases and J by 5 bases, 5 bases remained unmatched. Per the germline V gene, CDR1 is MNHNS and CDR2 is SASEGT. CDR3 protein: CASRGTGGSNEKLFF. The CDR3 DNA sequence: TGTGCCAGCAGAGGGACAGGGGGTTCAAATGAAAAACTGTTTTTT.

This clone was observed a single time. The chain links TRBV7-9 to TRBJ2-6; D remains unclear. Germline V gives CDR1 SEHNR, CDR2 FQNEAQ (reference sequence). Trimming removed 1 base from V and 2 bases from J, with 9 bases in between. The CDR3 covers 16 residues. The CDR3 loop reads CASSLVGQAGANVLTF. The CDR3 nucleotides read TGTGCCAGCAGCTTAGTGGGCCAGGCTGGGGCCAACGTCCTGACTTTC. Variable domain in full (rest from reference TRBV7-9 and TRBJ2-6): DTGVSQNPRHKITKRGQNVTFRCDPISEHNRLYWYRQTLGQGPEFLTYFQNEAQLEKSRLLSDRFSAERPKGSFSTLEIQRTEQGDSAMYLCASSLVGQAGANVLTFGAGSRLTVL.

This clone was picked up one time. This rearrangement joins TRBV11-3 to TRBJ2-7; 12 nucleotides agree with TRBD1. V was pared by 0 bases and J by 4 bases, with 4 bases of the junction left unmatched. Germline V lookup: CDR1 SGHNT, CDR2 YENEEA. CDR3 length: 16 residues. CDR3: CASSLDGTGGLYEQYF. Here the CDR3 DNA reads TGTGCCAGCAGCTTAGATGGGACAGGGGGCTTATACGAGCAGTACTTC.

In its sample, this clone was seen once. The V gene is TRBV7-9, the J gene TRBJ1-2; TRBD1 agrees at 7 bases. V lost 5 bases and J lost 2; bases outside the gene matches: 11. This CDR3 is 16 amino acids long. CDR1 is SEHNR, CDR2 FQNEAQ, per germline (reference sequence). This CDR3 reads CASSPSTGVWNYGYTF. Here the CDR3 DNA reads TGTGCCAGCAGCCCTAGCACAGGGGTGTGGAACTATGGCTACACCTTC.

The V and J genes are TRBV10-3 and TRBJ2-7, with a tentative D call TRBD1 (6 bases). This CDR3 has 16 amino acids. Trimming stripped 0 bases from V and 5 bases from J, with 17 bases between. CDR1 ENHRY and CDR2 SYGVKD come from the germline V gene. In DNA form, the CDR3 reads TGTGCCATCAGTGAGTCGTGGGGGCTCGGTAGCAACGAGCAGTACTTC. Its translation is CAISESWGLGSNEQYF.

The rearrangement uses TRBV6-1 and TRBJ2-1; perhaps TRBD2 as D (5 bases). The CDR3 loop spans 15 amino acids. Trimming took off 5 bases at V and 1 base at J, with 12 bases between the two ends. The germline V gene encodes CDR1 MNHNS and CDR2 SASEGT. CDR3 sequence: CASSSREQSYNEQFF. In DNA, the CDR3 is TGTGCCAGCAGTAGCCGGGAACAATCCTACAATGAGCAGTTCTTC.

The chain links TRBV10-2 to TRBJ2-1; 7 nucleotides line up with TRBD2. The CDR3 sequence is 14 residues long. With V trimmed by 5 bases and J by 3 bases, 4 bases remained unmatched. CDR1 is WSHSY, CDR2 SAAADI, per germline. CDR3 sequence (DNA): TGCGCCAGCAGTCCTACTAGCGTCTACAATGAGCAGTTCTTC. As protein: CASSPTSVYNEQFF.

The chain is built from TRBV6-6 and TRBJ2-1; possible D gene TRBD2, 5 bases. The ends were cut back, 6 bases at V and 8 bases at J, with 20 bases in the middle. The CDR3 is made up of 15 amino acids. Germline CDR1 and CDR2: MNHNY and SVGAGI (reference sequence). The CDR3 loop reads CASRSDFREGHEQFF. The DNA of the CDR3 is TGTGCCAGCAGATCGGACTTCCGCGAGGGCCATGAGCAGTTCTTC.

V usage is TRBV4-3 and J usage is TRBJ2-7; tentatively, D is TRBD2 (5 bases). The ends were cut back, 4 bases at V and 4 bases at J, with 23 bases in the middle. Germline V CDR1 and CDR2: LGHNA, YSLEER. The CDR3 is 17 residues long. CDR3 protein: CASSLSAGLAGGYEQYF. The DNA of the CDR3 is TGCGCCAGCAGCCTCTCCGCCGGGCTAGCCGGCGGGTACGAGCAGTACTTC.

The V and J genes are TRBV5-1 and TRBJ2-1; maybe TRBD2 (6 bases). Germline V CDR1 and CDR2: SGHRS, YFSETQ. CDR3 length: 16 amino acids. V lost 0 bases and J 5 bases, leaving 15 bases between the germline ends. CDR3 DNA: TGCGCCAGCAGCTTGGCGCCAGCGGGTAAAGACAATGAGCAGTTCTTC. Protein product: CASSLAPAGKDNEQFF.

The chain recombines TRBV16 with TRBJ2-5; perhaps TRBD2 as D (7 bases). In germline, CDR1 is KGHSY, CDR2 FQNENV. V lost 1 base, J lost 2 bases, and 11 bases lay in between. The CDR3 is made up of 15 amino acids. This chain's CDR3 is CASSQWAGAQETQYF. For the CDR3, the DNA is TGTGCCAGCAGCCAATGGGCGGGGGCGCAAGAGACCCAGTACTTC.

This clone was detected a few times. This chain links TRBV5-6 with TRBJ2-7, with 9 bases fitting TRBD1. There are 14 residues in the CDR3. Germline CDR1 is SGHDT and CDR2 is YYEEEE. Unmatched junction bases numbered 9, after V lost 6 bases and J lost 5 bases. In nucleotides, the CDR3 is TGTGCCAGCACCGACCTGACAGGGGGGCACGAGCAGTACTTC. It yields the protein CASTDLTGGHEQYF.

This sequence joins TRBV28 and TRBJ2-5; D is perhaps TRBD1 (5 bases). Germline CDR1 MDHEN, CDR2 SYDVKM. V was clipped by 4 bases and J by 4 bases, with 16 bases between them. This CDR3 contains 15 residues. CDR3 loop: CASSSPGRAGETQYF. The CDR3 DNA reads TGTGCCAGCAGTTCCCCCGGCAGGGCTGGAGAGACCCAGTACTTC.

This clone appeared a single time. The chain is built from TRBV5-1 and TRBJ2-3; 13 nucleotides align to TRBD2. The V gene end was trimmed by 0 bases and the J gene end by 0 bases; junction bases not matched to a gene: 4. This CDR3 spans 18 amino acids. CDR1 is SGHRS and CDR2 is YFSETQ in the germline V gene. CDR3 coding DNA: TGCGCCAGCAGCTTGGGGGGACTAGCGGGGATTAGCACAGATACGCAGTATTTT. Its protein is CASSLGGLAGISTDTQYF.

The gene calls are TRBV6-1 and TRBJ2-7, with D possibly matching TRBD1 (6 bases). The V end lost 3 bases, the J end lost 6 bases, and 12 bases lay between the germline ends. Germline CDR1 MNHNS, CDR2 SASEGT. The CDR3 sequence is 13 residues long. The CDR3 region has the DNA TGTGCCAGCAGTGACCTAACAGGGACCGAGCAGTACTTC. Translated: CASSDLTGTEQYF.

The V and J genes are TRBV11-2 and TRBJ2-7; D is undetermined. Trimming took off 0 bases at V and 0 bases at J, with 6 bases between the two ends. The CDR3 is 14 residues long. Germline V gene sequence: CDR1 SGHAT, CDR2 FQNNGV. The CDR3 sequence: CASSLETVSYEQYF. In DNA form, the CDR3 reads TGTGCCAGCAGCTTAGAGACTGTCTCCTACGAGCAGTACTTC.

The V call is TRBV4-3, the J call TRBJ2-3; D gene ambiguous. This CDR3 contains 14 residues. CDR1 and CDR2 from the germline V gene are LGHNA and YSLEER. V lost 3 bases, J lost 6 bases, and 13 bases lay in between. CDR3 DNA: TGCGCCAGCAGCCAGACGCGCCAGGCTGATACGCAGTATTTT. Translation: CASSQTRQADTQYF.